This section outlines one T cell receptor beta chain sequence together with its context. The sample belongs to a study of T cell responses to AZD1222 COVID-19 vaccine. Germline V gives CDR1 SGHRS, CDR2 YFSETQ. This CDR3 is 14 amino acids long. V shed 4 bases, J shed 7 bases, and the junction held 9 bases outside the gene matches. Sequenced by immunoSEQ multiplex PCR; TCRdb stores in-frame clones only, minus some. The data contain around 130,000 clones, under 95% of them singletons. This specimen consisted of peripheral blood, obtained on day 0 of AZD1222 vaccination. The V call is TRBV5-1, the J call TRBJ1-1, with TRBD1 identical over 8 bases. This TCR derives from an adult in good health. The CDR3 reads CASSTSGGMGEAFF. The DNA for the CDR3 is TGCGCCAGCAGCACCTCAGGGGGCATGGGTGAAGCTTTCTTT.